The entry below describes one T cell receptor (beta chain). Its antigen is as yet unknown. The treatment was: oral pan-JAK inhibitor, 5-10 mg twice daily. RNA was isolated and reverse transcribed to cDNA, the sequencing template. Assay used: immunoSEQ multiplex PCR; TCRdb lists only in-frame clones, some missing. Seen here are about 270,000 clones, roughly 60% observed once, and the top ten hold around 0.92%. This sample is drawn from a study of CD8+ T cells in alopecia areata. About the research overall: Tofacitinib lasted 6 to 18 months, then 6 months off drug.

CDR1 and CDR2 (germline): SQVTM, ANQGSEA. The CDR3 has 14 residues. With 6 bases clipped from V and 0 bases from J, the junction kept 4 bases outside the gene matches. The study's findings and limits: On tofacitinib, scalp and blood still held many of the expanded lesional clones. In scalp, tofacitinib significantly decreased clonality and expanded CD8+ clones among the top 100. For lesional scalp, especially alopecia totalis/universalis, clonality was higher than in normal scalp.

The TCR originated in a human donor with alopecia areata. V is TRBV29-1 and J is TRBJ2-3; 9 nucleotides line up with TRBD1. This specimen was CD4+ T cells sorted from blood, taken around week 54, from a patient treated with tofacitinib. The CDR3: CSVKQGASTDTQYF. Written as DNA, the CDR3 is TGCAGCGTAAAACAGGGGGCCAGCACAGATACGCAGTATTTT.